These 4 T cell receptor beta chains share one sample of origin, sequenced in a study of shared clonotypes between healthy human individuals. Here immunoSEQ multiplex PCR was the method, and the copy in TCRdb shows in-frame clones only, minus some. Found here are some 2.1 million clones, 85% to 95% of them singletons; the top ten hold 0.13%. Material for sequencing was naive CD4+ T cells sorted from blood. Subset denoted: CD45RA+ positively selected. The receptors here all came from a man aged 18 to 35 in good health.

V usage is TRBV1 and J usage is TRBJ2-7; the table's TRBD2 call for D was not verified on the DNA. TRBV1 is annotated as a pseudogene. This CDR3 has 11 residues. CDR3 sequence: CTSGGLREQYF. CDR3 nucleotides: TGCACCAGCGGGGGACTGCGCGAGCAGTACTTC.

The J gene is TRBJ1-3, the V gene TRBV27; D remains ambiguous. CDR3 length: 16 amino acids. The V gene lost 5 bases and the J gene lost 4 bases, with 18 bases spanning the gap. Germline V gives CDR1 MNHEY, CDR2 SMNVEV (reference sequence). CDR3: CASSTRNSPGGNTIYF. The CDR3 DNA reads as TGTGCCAGCAGTACCCGGAACTCCCCGGGGGGAAACACCATATATTTT.

This clone was recorded only once. The chain combines TRBV6-1 with TRBJ2-7; 7 nucleotides agree with TRBD1. The germline V gene encodes CDR1 MNHNS and CDR2 SASEGT. Trimming took 5 bases from V and 0 from J; bases not matched to a gene: 7. CDR3 length: 15 residues. The CDR3 loop reads CASSNRGTFSYEQYF. The CDR3 coding sequence is TGTGCCAGCAGTAACAGGGGAACCTTCTCCTACGAGCAGTACTTC.

This chain joins TRBV6-4 and TRBJ2-3; 7 bases map to TRBD1. Germline V CDR1 and CDR2: MRHNA, SNTAGT. V shed 1 base, J shed 12 bases, and the junction held 7 bases outside the gene matches. CDR3 length: 13 amino acids. CDR3 region: CASSDFRDSLQYF. CDR3 DNA sequence: TGTGCCAGCAGTGACTTCCGGGACAGTCTCCAGTATTTT.